These 24 T cell receptor beta chains share one sample of origin, sequenced in a study of cytomegalovirus exposure and HLA in healthy donors. In the PCR, 60 Vbeta and 13 Jbeta primers were used. Data came from immunoSEQ multiplex PCR; TCRdb stores just in-frame clones and leaves some out. The table lists 150,000 to 200,000 clones, around 90% of them singletons. The sample taken for sequencing was PBMCs. These receptors originate from a young woman in good health and CMV-seronegative.

Notes on this clone: Other DNA variants within this sample encode the same CDR3. The rearrangement joins TRBV5-1 to TRBJ2-5; maybe TRBD2 (5 bases). Between the trimmed V and J ends, which lost 0 bases and 1 base, there was a span of 10 bases. The CDR3 has 15 residues. Per germline, CDR1 SGHRS and CDR2 YFSETQ. The CDR3: CASSLGRTGQETQYF. For the CDR3, the DNA is TGCGCCAGCAGCTTGGGGAGGACGGGCCAAGAGACCCAGTACTTC.

The chain joins TRBV27 to TRBJ2-1; 11 nucleotides match TRBD1. This CDR3 is built from 14 residues. Germline V gene sequence: CDR1 MNHEY, CDR2 SMNVEV (reference sequence). Trimming took 8 bases from V and 7 from J; bases not matched to a gene: 7. CDR3 protein: CASLGTGGGNEQFF. DNA of the CDR3: TGTGCCAGCCTAGGGACAGGGGGTGGGAATGAGCAGTTCTTC.

The chain carries TRBV6-6 and TRBJ1-2; D not resolved. Looked up from germline, CDR1 is MNHNY and CDR2 is SVGAGI (reference sequence). This CDR3 spans 13 amino acids. V was trimmed by 0 bases and J by 6 bases, leaving 8 bases between them. The CDR3 nucleotides read TGTGCCAGCAGTTACTCGACGGGAAATGGCTACACCTTC. Protein sequence: CASSYSTGNGYTF.

This rearrangement joins TRBV18 to TRBJ2-7; TRBD1 is a possible D gene (6 bases). Deletions cut 5 bases from V and 3 bases from J, with 14 bases between. Germline V lookup: CDR1 KGHSH, CDR2 LQKENI. The CDR3 extends over 14 amino acids. The CDR3 bases are TGTGCCAGCTCAGCGAACAGGGCTAACTACGAGCAGTACTTC. As protein: CASSANRANYEQYF.

This clone was seen only a few times. J is TRBJ2-5 and V is TRBV4-2, with TRBD2 identical over 11 bases. Looked up from germline, CDR1 is LGHNA and CDR2 is YNFKEQ. The CDR3 runs to 14 residues. The ends lost 7 bases at V and 2 bases at J; junction bases unmatched: 3. The CDR3 reads CASTLAGGQETQYF. The CDR3, as DNA: TGTGCCAGCACCCTAGCGGGGGGACAAGAGACCCAGTACTTC.

On this clone itself: The junction and the germline gene differ at one end; a read error may be behind it. The rearrangement links TRBV19 to TRBJ1-2, with TRBD1 matching over 9 bases. Germline CDR1 LNHDA, CDR2 SQIVND (reference sequence). The CDR3 loop spans 15 amino acids. The CDR3 DNA follows: TGTGTCAGTAGCTCGGACAGGGGTACTAACTATGGCTACACCTTC. Translation gives CVSSSDRGTNYGYTF.

The chain employs TRBV11-3 and TRBJ2-3; 10 bases line up with TRBD2. The CDR3 totals 16 residues. Germline CDR1 SGHNT, CDR2 YENEEA. With V trimmed by 5 bases and J by 2 bases, 7 bases remained unmatched. This CDR3 is CASSAGLARTTDTQYF. The CDR3 DNA sequence: TGTGCCAGCAGCGCGGGACTAGCGAGAACCACAGATACGCAGTATTTT.

This chain connects TRBV19 to TRBJ1-2; 8 bases align to TRBD1. Germline assignment: CDR1 LNHDA and CDR2 SQIVND (reference sequence). This CDR3 contains 15 residues. The junction had 9 bases not matched to a gene; V was cut back by 4 bases and J by 5 bases. The CDR3 reads CASSTRQGQRYGYTF. The CDR3 DNA sequence: TGTGCCAGTAGTACCCGACAGGGGCAGAGGTATGGCTACACCTTC.

In DNA form, the CDR3 reads TGTGCCAGCAGCTCCACTAGGACAGGAGAAGGGCTGTTTTTT. This sequence encodes CASSSTRTGEGLFF. The chain is built from TRBV7-2 and TRBJ1-4; 7 positions agree with TRBD1. The CDR3 spans 14 residues. Germline CDR1 reads SGHTA; CDR2 reads FQGNSA. Unmatched junction bases numbered 13, after V lost 4 bases and J lost 14 bases.

CDR3 DNA sequence: TGTGCCAGCAGTTACACTAGCGGGAGGTCCAATGAGCAGTTCTTC. Residues: CASSYTSGRSNEQFF. V usage is TRBV6-5 and J usage is TRBJ2-1; 12 bases align to TRBD2. The CDR3 covers 15 residues. With V trimmed by 2 bases and J by 6 bases, 2 bases remained unmatched. Germline V lookup: CDR1 MNHEY, CDR2 SVGAGI.

This chain links TRBV7-3 with TRBJ2-2; D may be TRBD1 (6 bases). The length of the CDR3 is 17 residues. Trimming removed 3 bases from V and 4 bases from J, with 18 bases in between. The germline V gene encodes CDR1 SGHTA and CDR2 FQGTGA. The CDR3 nucleotides are TGTGCCAGCAGCTTCCCGGACCGGGACAACCCCACCGGGGAGCTGTTTTTT. It specifies CASSFPDRDNPTGELFF.

The rearrangement joins TRBV10-1 to TRBJ2-7; TRBD1 aligns across 7 bases. The CDR3 is 14 amino acids. Germline assignment: CDR1 WNHNN and CDR2 SYGVQD (reference sequence). J was trimmed by 6 bases and V by 7 bases; bases with no gene match: 12. The CDR3 spells CASTENRGVGEQYF. The CDR3 DNA sequence: TGCGCCAGCACCGAAAACAGGGGCGTAGGCGAGCAGTACTTC.

V gene TRBV11-3 combines with J gene TRBJ2-3; weak D call: TRBD2 (6 bases). The CDR3 totals 14 residues. CDR1 and CDR2 (germline): SGHNT, YENEEA. V was trimmed by 7 bases and J by 3 bases, leaving 14 bases between them. CDR3 nucleotides: TGTGCCAGCACCTTCCGGGGGAGGACAGATACGCAGTATTTT. Protein product: CASTFRGRTDTQYF.

This clone was counted once. The gene calls are TRBV5-5 and TRBJ2-7, with 7 bases fitting TRBD1. This CDR3 is built from 15 residues. CDR1 and CDR2 (germline): SGHKS, YYEKEE (reference sequence). The J segment lost 0 bases and the V segment lost 0 bases, leaving 3 bases of the junction unmatched. This CDR3 is CASSLVRDSSYEQYF. The CDR3, as DNA: TGTGCCAGCAGCTTGGTAAGGGACAGCTCCTACGAGCAGTACTTC. Supplemented by reference TRBV5-5 and TRBJ2-7, the full variable domain reads DAGVTQSPTHLIKTRGQQVTLRCSPISGHKSVSWYQQVLGQGPQFIFQYYEKEERGRGNFPDRFSARQFPNYSSELNVNALLLGDSALYLCASSLVRDSSYEQYFGPGTRLTVT.

The sample holds one count of this clone. The genes are TRBV5-5 and TRBJ2-1; 8 bases line up with TRBD2. CDR3 length: 16 amino acids. CDR1 and CDR2 from the germline V gene are SGHKS and YYEKEE (reference sequence). V gave up 4 bases and J gave up 7 bases; unmatched junction bases: 13. The CDR3 region is CASSPGYRGGLNEQFF. The CDR3 DNA reads as TGTGCCAGCAGCCCCGGCTACCGGGGGGGCCTTAATGAGCAGTTCTTC.

The V gene is TRBV2, the J gene TRBJ1-4; perhaps TRBD1 as D (5 bases). Per germline, CDR1 SNHLY and CDR2 FYNNEI. Trimming pared 5 bases from V and 5 bases from J, leaving 15 bases between. The CDR3 runs to 15 residues. CDR3 in DNA: TGTGCCAGCAGTCGCAGGGAGGGTTCCAATGAAAAACTGTTTTTT. The encoded protein is CASSRREGSNEKLFF.

The genes are TRBV7-2 and TRBJ2-1; 10 bases map to TRBD2. CDR1 is SGHTA, CDR2 FQGNSA, per germline. V lost 4 bases to trimming and J lost 1 base; unmatched junction nucleotides: 4. This CDR3 is 16 amino acids long. The CDR3 is CASSSQGLASYNEQFF. The CDR3, as DNA: TGTGCCAGCAGCTCGCAGGGACTAGCGTCCTACAATGAGCAGTTCTTC.

This clone was recorded only once. CDR3 protein: CSVRTSGAYNEQFF. The DNA of the CDR3 is TGCAGCGTTAGGACTAGCGGAGCCTACAATGAGCAGTTCTTC. This chain links TRBV29-1 with TRBJ2-1; TRBD2 matches 10 bases. Per the germline V gene, CDR1 is SQVTM and CDR2 is ANQGSEA. CDR3 length: 14 amino acids. The ends lost 5 bases at V and 2 bases at J; junction bases unmatched: 3.

V gene TRBV19 combines with J gene TRBJ1-6, with 9 positions matching TRBD1. CDR3 length: 15 residues. The trim removed 4 bases at V and 8 bases at J, leaving 6 bases unmatched. The germline V gene encodes CDR1 LNHDA and CDR2 SQIVND (reference sequence). Here the CDR3 DNA reads TGTGCCAGTAGTACAGGGACAGGGTATTATTCACCCCTCCACTTT. The encoded protein is CASSTGTGYYSPLHF.

The chain employs TRBV5-1 and TRBJ1-2; 8 bases are a match to TRBD1. V lost 3 bases to trimming and J lost 7 bases; unmatched junction nucleotides: 5. The germline V gene has CDR1 SGHRS and CDR2 YFSETQ. The CDR3 consists of 13 residues. The CDR3 spells CASSYGQGGGYTF. The CDR3 DNA reads as TGCGCCAGCAGCTACGGACAGGGAGGTGGCTACACCTTC.

The V and J genes are TRBV30 and TRBJ2-5, with D possibly being TRBD1 (5 bases). The V gene's germline CDR1 is GTSNPN and CDR2 SVGIG (reference sequence). CDR3 size: 15 residues. V was trimmed by 3 bases and J by 4 bases, leaving 18 bases between them. The CDR3 spells CAWRAMGQLPETQYF. The CDR3 nucleotides read TGTGCCTGGAGGGCCATGGGGCAGTTACCAGAGACCCAGTACTTC.

The chain couples TRBV18 to TRBJ2-1; D is uncertain. Trimming took 2 bases from V and 5 from J, leaving 13 bases between them. Per the germline V gene, CDR1 is KGHSH and CDR2 is LQKENI. The CDR3 has 15 residues. The DNA for the CDR3 is TGTGCCAGCTCACCATCCCAGGATATCCACAATGAGCAGTTCTTC. Amino acid sequence: CASSPSQDIHNEQFF.

This sequence joins TRBV25-1 and TRBJ1-2, with unresolved D. With 6 bases removed from V and 3 bases from J, the gap between germline ends came to 17 bases. In germline, CDR1 is MGHDK, CDR2 SYGVNS. The CDR3 spans 15 residues. The CDR3 spells CASSDNLPGYYGYTF. CDR3 DNA sequence: TGTGCCAGCAGCGATAACCTTCCGGGGTACTATGGCTACACCTTC.

V is TRBV27 and J is TRBJ2-2; 11 bases align to TRBD2. This CDR3 is 15 amino acids long. With V trimmed by 5 bases and J by 7 bases, 6 bases remained unmatched. Germline V gene sequence: CDR1 MNHEY, CDR2 SMNVEV (reference sequence). CDR3 nucleotides: TGTGCCAGCAGTCTGACTAGCGGGATAGGCGGGGAGCTGTTTTTT. Translation gives CASSLTSGIGGELFF.